Below, 2 T cell receptor beta chains from the same sample are listed, as sequenced in a study of T cell changes during pregnancy in multiple sclerosis. Some clones are missing from TCRdb's copy, which holds only in-frame ones; the method was immunoSEQ multiplex PCR. The table has approximately 54,000 clones, around 90% seen once; the top ten hold approximately 1.1%. Here the sequenced sample was peripheral blood, taken after pregnancy. These receptors all stem from a female donor in good health, enrolled as a control in a pregnancy study.

This chain connects TRBV19 to TRBJ2-3, with TRBD2 matching over 9 bases. This CDR3 comprises 19 residues. The trim removed 7 bases at V and 0 bases at J, leaving 17 bases unmatched. Germline assignment: CDR1 LNHDA and CDR2 SQIVND (reference sequence). CDR3 protein: CASKGREGRPAKSTDTQYF. CDR3 in DNA: TGTGCCAGTAAGGGGCGGGAGGGGCGACCCGCGAAGAGCACAGATACGCAGTATTTT.

The V and J genes are TRBV7-2 and TRBJ2-1, with a possible D match to TRBD1 (5 bases). Germline V gene data show CDR1 as SGHTA and CDR2 as FQGNSA. V was clipped by 5 bases and J by 3 bases, with 11 bases between them. The CDR3 has 14 amino acids. The CDR3 bases are TGTGCCAGCAGCCCAGGGATAGGCTACAATGAGCAGTTCTTC. Amino acids: CASSPGIGYNEQFF.